These 7 T cell receptor beta chains originate from one sample sequenced in a study of neurological immune-mediated disorders. MiXCR, applied by TCRdb to the 5' RACE reads, yields one record per CDR3 protein. Among about 36,000 distinct CDR3 sequences listed, about a tenth were seen once. The specimen was PBMCs. These TCRs come from a woman aged 30 to 39 with HTLV-1-associated myelopathy (HAM/TSP).

This clonotype was found many times. The chain joins TRBV5-1 to TRBJ2-7, with unresolved D. Per germline, CDR1 SGHRS and CDR2 YFSETQ. Trimming pared 0 bases from V and 0 bases from J, leaving 4 bases between. The CDR3 totals 13 residues. In DNA, the CDR3 is TGCGCCAGCAGCTTGGGGAGCTCCTACGAGCAGTACTTC. Its protein is CASSLGSSYEQYF.

This clonotype was counted many times. The chain has TRBV5-1 and TRBJ2-7; weak D call: TRBD2 (7 bases). The CDR3 length is 15 residues. Germline values: CDR1 SGHRS, CDR2 YFSETQ. V was trimmed by 4 bases and J by 3 bases, leaving 17 bases between them. The CDR3 region has the DNA TGCGCCAGCAGCGCCGTGGCGGGGGCTCTCTACGAGCAGTACTTC. Its protein is CASSAVAGALYEQYF.

In this sample, this clonotype turned up many times. The V call is TRBV24-1, the J call TRBJ2-1; 7 positions agree with TRBD1. V was clipped by 3 bases and J by 7 bases; unmatched bases: 8. CDR3 size: 15 residues. The V gene's germline CDR1 is KGHDR and CDR2 SFDVKD. The CDR3: CATSDPQGDRNEQFF. The CDR3 nucleotides are TGTGCCACCAGTGATCCTCAGGGGGATAGGAATGAGCAGTTCTTC.

This clonotype was detected ten times or more. V gene TRBV6-1 combines with J gene TRBJ1-2; D unresolved. V was cut by 1 base and J by 7 bases, with 10 bases left in between. This CDR3 is 13 amino acids long. CDR1 is MNHNS and CDR2 is SASEGT in the germline V gene. The CDR3 DNA is TGTGCCAGCAGTGAAGGGGAGTGGATTGGCTACACCTTC. Amino acids: CASSEGEWIGYTF.

This clonotype appeared many times. The DNA of the CDR3 is TGCAGTGCTAGTACGGCCAACGGGGGCTACACCTTC. Its translation: CSASTANGGYTF. V and J are TRBV20-1 and TRBJ1-2, with D hard to call. CDR1 is DFQATT, CDR2 SNEGSKA, per germline (reference sequence). V was pared by 3 bases and J by 8 bases, with 13 bases between. The CDR3 spans 12 residues.

This clonotype was seen at least ten times. The chain uses TRBV5-4 and TRBJ2-3; TRBD1 aligns across 10 bases. The ends lost 3 bases at V and 3 bases at J; junction bases unmatched: 4. Germline values: CDR1 SGHNT, CDR2 YYREEE (reference sequence). CDR3 length: 15 residues. The CDR3 DNA follows: TGTGCCAGCAGCTCCAGGACAGGGGGAACAGATACGCAGTATTTT. It encodes CASSSRTGGTDTQYF.

This clonotype was recorded many times. V and J are TRBV20-1 and TRBJ1-2; possible D gene TRBD1, 5 bases. The germline CDR1 and CDR2 sequences are DFQATT and SNEGSKA (reference sequence). Between the trimmed V and J ends, which lost 4 bases and 4 bases, there was a span of 16 bases. The CDR3 length is 14 residues. CDR3 residues: CSAMGPISGYGYTF. CDR3 nucleotide sequence: TGCAGTGCTATGGGACCGATTAGCGGCTATGGCTACACCTTC.